A selection of T cell receptor beta chains follows, all from one sample in a study of response to subunit inactivated influenza vaccine. TCRdb independently ran MiXCR on the RT-PCR reads; one entry per CDR3 protein. The table records around 710,000 distinct CDR3 sequences, approximately 14% of them present only once. Sequencing used PBMCs from blood, obtained approximately 15 days before vaccination. Receptors were obtained from a man aged 50-59 years who received an inactivated influenza vaccine. CDR3s include the opening cysteine and the closing phenylalanine or tryptophan. The D gene is left open where the match is weak. Clone size, where shown, is once, few, many, or a class for clones that have expanded.

d_gene	abundance	v_gene	j_gene	CDR3aa	CDR3nt
TRBD1	few	TRBV3-1	TRBJ1-2	CASSLRTGGTYGYTF	TGTGCCAGCAGCCTAAGGACAGGGGGTACCTATGGCTACACCTTC
TRBD2	many	TRBV7-3	TRBJ2-2	CASSSLAGDTGELFF	TGTGCCAGCAGCTCCCTAGCGGGGGACACCGGGGAGCTGTTTTTT
.	few	TRBV5-1	TRBJ1-1	CASSFSSRNTEAFF	TGCGCCAGCAGCTTTTCGTCACGGAACACTGAAGCTTTCTTT
TRBD2	few	TRBV6-5	TRBJ2-3	CASSYSSGGGGAVDTQYF	TGTGCCAGCAGTTACTCGAGCGGCGGCGGGGGGGCGGTAGATACGCAGTATTTT
.	.	TRBV19	TRBJ2-2	CASSPTLYYGELFF	TGTGCCAGTAGCCCCACCTTATACTACGGGGAGCTGTTTTTT
TRBD1	.	TRBV11-1	TRBJ2-1	CASSSGQGALNEQFF	TGTGCCAGCAGCTCCGGACAGGGGGCGTTAAATGAGCAGTTCTTC
.	.	TRBV12-5	TRBJ2-2	CASASGGDTGELFF	TGTGCTAGTGCTTCCGGGGGCGACACCGGGGAGCTGTTTTTT
.	.	TRBV29-1	TRBJ2-2	CSVVFGGKLFF	TGCAGCGTTGTTTTTGGGGGAAAGCTGTTTTTT
TRBD1	many	TRBV6-1	TRBJ2-4	CASSHDRGIAKNIQYF	TGTGCCAGCAGTCATGACAGGGGGATAGCCAAAAACATTCAGTACTTC
TRBD2	.	TRBV12-3/TRBV12-4	TRBJ2-7	CASELAGVSYEQYF	TGTGCCAGCGAACTAGCGGGAGTCTCCTACGAGCAGTACTTC
TRBD1	few	TRBV7-8	TRBJ2-5	CASSFDRGGETQYF	TGTGCCAGCAGCTTCGACAGGGGTGGCGAGACCCAGTACTTC